The next 19 T cell receptor beta chains were all read from a single sample in a study of blood T cell repertoires in COVID-19. Produced via immunoSEQ multiplex PCR; TCRdb's table is partial and in-frame only. The sample lists about 270,000 clones; around nine tenths were seen once. Sequencing was performed on peripheral blood. The origin of the receptors is a middle-aged man who had recovered from COVID-19.

The genes are TRBV7-2 and TRBJ2-4; 9 bases are shared with TRBD2. Germline values: CDR1 SGHTA, CDR2 FQGNSA. Trimming removed 2 bases from V and 12 bases from J; junction bases left unmatched: 17. The CDR3 contains 17 residues. The CDR3 nucleotides read TGTGCCAGCAGCTTAAAGGTTTTAGCGGGGGACATTCAATATCAGTACTTC. Protein product: CASSLKVLAGDIQYQYF.

This chain uses TRBV5-5 with TRBJ2-7, with D perhaps matching TRBD1 (7 bases). V was cut by 0 bases and J by 3 bases, with 10 bases left in between. The CDR3 is 14 amino acids. From germline, CDR1 is SGHKS and CDR2 YYEKEE (reference sequence). The CDR3 DNA sequence: TGTGCCAGCAGCTTGGGGCAGGGGGGCTACGAGCAGTACTTC. Its protein is CASSLGQGGYEQYF.

The rearrangement joins TRBV29-1 to TRBJ1-2, with 8 bases matching TRBD1. V lost 0 bases and J lost 4; bases outside the gene matches: 10. CDR1 and CDR2 from the germline V gene are SQVTM and ANQGSEA. This CDR3 contains 16 residues. CDR3 bases: TGCAGCGTTGAAGATCGAGGACAGGGTCTTTCCTATGGCTACACCTTC. This gives the protein CSVEDRGQGLSYGYTF.

The chain links TRBV20-1 to TRBJ2-1; tentatively, D is TRBD2 (6 bases). The CDR3 spans 11 residues. V shed 5 bases and J shed 6 bases, with 8 bases lying between them. The germline V gene has CDR1 DFQATT and CDR2 SNEGSKA (reference sequence). CDR3 amino acids: CSASGVNEQFF. CDR3 sequence (DNA): TGCAGTGCTTCGGGAGTCAATGAGCAGTTCTTC.

The chain links TRBV5-6 to TRBJ1-6; D is unclear. Germline values: CDR1 SGHDT, CDR2 YYEEEE. The V and J ends lost 4 bases and 8 bases respectively, with 10 bases between them. The CDR3 length is 13 residues. CDR3: CASSETADSPLHF. CDR3 in DNA: TGTGCCAGCAGCGAGACGGCGGATTCACCCCTCCACTTT.

This chain connects TRBV30 to TRBJ1-4; a possible D gene is TRBD1 (6 bases). The CDR3 runs 13 residues. With 4 bases removed from V and 8 bases from J, the gap between germline ends came to 14 bases. Looked up from germline, CDR1 is GTSNPN and CDR2 is SVGIG (reference sequence). CDR3 sequence: CAWTGGTGEKLFF. The CDR3 nucleotides read TGTGCCTGGACGGGGGGCACCGGCGAAAAACTGTTTTTT.

The gene calls are TRBV10-3 and TRBJ1-2, with D unresolved. Germline V gives CDR1 ENHRY, CDR2 SYGVKD. This CDR3 is built from 15 residues. Trimming shortened V by 0 bases and J by 6 bases, and 14 bases separated the two germline ends. This CDR3 is CAISESTRNGNGYTF. In nucleotides, the CDR3 is TGTGCCATCAGTGAGTCGACAAGGAACGGAAATGGCTACACCTTC.

The chain links TRBV2 to TRBJ1-1, with D uncertain. V was trimmed by 8 bases and J by 4 bases, leaving 14 bases between them. Germline V gene lookup returns CDR1 SNHLY and CDR2 FYNNEI. This CDR3 region has 13 residues. CDR3 sequence: CASGPTMGTEAFF. In DNA form, the CDR3 reads TGTGCCAGCGGCCCTACTATGGGCACTGAAGCTTTCTTT.

There are a few counts of this clone. The gene calls are TRBV5-1 and TRBJ2-3, with TRBD2 matching 7 bases. The trim removed 3 bases at V and 5 bases at J, leaving 6 bases unmatched. Germline V lookup: CDR1 SGHRS, CDR2 YFSETQ. The CDR3 covers 14 residues. CDR3 DNA: TGCGCCAGCAGCTCACCAACTAGCGTAGATACGCAGTATTTT. It specifies CASSSPTSVDTQYF. The entire variable domain, with the rest obtained from reference TRBV5-1 and TRBJ2-3, is as follows: KAGVTQTPRYLIKTRGQQVTLSCSPISGHRSVSWYQQTPGQGLQFLFEYFSETQRNKGNFPGRFSGRQFSNSRSEMNVSTLELGDSALYLCASSSPTSVDTQYFGPGTRLTVL.

The V gene is TRBV27, the J gene TRBJ2-7; maybe TRBD2 (6 bases). Trimming removed 3 bases at V and 7 bases at J, with 10 bases between. The CDR3 runs to 12 residues. From germline, CDR1 is MNHEY and CDR2 SMNVEV (reference sequence). The CDR3 here is CASSFNRGEQYF. CDR3 in DNA: TGTGCCAGCAGTTTTAACCGGGGGGAGCAGTACTTC.

The chain has TRBV7-7 and TRBJ2-5, with TRBD2 matching over 14 bases. The V and J ends lost 5 bases and 5 bases, in that order; junction bases with no gene match: 13. The CDR3 length is 18 residues. CDR1 SSHAT and CDR2 FNYEAQ come from the germline V gene (reference sequence). The CDR3 here is CASSPSGTSGSKRETQYF. CDR3 bases: TGTGCCAGCAGCCCCTCCGGGACTAGCGGGAGCAAGCGGGAGACCCAGTACTTC.

The chain carries TRBV3-1 (or the pseudogene TRBV3-2) and TRBJ2-1, with TRBD2 matching 8 bases. The CDR3 is made up of 15 amino acids. V lost 2 bases to trimming and J lost 5 bases; unmatched junction nucleotides: 5. Germline V gives CDR1 LGHDT, CDR2 YNNKEL (reference sequence). The CDR3 sequence: CASSQQLAANNEQFF. The CDR3 DNA reads TGTGCCAGCAGCCAACAACTAGCGGCTAACAATGAGCAGTTCTTC.

The chain combines TRBV5-4 with TRBJ2-1, with 12 bases that match TRBD2. V lost 4 bases and J lost 9; bases outside the gene matches: 11. The CDR3 is 16 amino acids. From germline, CDR1 is SGHNT and CDR2 YYREEE (reference sequence). The CDR3 is CASSPGGTSGFGEQFF. The CDR3 bases are TGTGCCAGCAGCCCTGGGGGGACTAGCGGGTTCGGTGAGCAGTTCTTC.

DNA for the CDR3: TGTGCCAGCAGCCCCCGGACAGGGGCCTCCTACGAGCAGTACTTC. Translated: CASSPRTGASYEQYF. The chain couples TRBV7-6 to TRBJ2-7, with 9 bases lining up with TRBD1. The trim removed 5 bases at V and 0 bases at J, leaving 5 bases unmatched. Germline CDR1 and CDR2: SGHVS and FNYEAQ. CDR3 length: 15 amino acids.

V is TRBV19 and J is TRBJ1-2; maybe TRBD1 (5 bases). Trimming removed 4 bases from V and 0 bases from J, with 12 bases in between. This CDR3 has 15 amino acids. Germline V gene sequence: CDR1 LNHDA, CDR2 SQIVND (reference sequence). The CDR3: CASSTRQFTNYGYTF. In DNA form, the CDR3 reads TGTGCCAGTAGTACCCGACAGTTTACTAACTATGGCTACACCTTC. The complete variable domain, with remaining parts taken from reference TRBV19 and TRBJ1-2, reads DGGITQSPKYLFRKEGQNVTLSCEQNLNHDAMYWYRQDPGQGLRLIYYSQIVNDFQKGDIAEGYSVSREKKESFPLTVTSAQKNPTAFYLCASSTRQFTNYGYTFGSGTRLTVV.

A note on this clone: One end of the junction fails to match germline, which may point to a read error. The sample carries other DNA sequences with the same CDR3. This chain links TRBV27 with TRBJ1-6, with a possible D match to TRBD1 (5 bases). The CDR3 consists of 14 residues. Per the germline V gene, CDR1 is MNHEY and CDR2 is SMNVEV (reference sequence). This CDR3 is CASSLPGGNSPLHF. The CDR3 DNA is TGTGCCAGCAGTTTGCCCGGGGGTAATTCACCCCTTCACTTT.

The chain recombines TRBV2 with TRBJ1-2, with D uncertain. CDR1 SNHLY and CDR2 FYNNEI come from the germline V gene. There are 16 residues in the CDR3. Trimming pared 3 bases from V and 0 bases from J, leaving 14 bases between. CDR3 residues: CASSERQRLSNYGYTF. CDR3 in DNA: TGTGCCAGCAGTGAGAGGCAGCGCCTATCTAACTATGGCTACACCTTC.

The chain has TRBV24-1 and TRBJ2-5; TRBD2 aligns across 12 bases. The CDR3 spans 18 residues. Losses at the gene ends were 4 bases for V and 5 bases for J; bases not matched to a gene: 13. Germline V lookup: CDR1 KGHDR, CDR2 SFDVKD. Written as DNA, the CDR3 is TGTGCCACCAGTGACCACCCGCCACTAGCGGGGGGTATTGAGACCCAGTACTTC. Its translation is CATSDHPPLAGGIETQYF.

The V and J genes are TRBV7-8 and TRBJ1-6; D is ambiguous. With 6 bases removed from V and 8 bases from J, the gap between germline ends came to 14 bases. CDR3 length: 14 amino acids. The germline CDR1 and CDR2 sequences are SGHVS and FQNEAQ. Here the CDR3 DNA reads TGTGCCAGCAGGGCGGTTCTCCTTGATTCACCCCTCCACTTT. Its protein product is CASRAVLLDSPLHF.